Described below is a single TCR beta chain sequence and its context. These data are taken from a study of blood T cell repertoires in COVID-19. Looking at the study overall: Spain, Italy and the United States supplied samples that represented acute and convalescent COVID-19. T cells, B-cell-depleted T cells, or PBMCs supplied cDNA or gDNA.

As processed by the authors: Researchers report that nucleated cell counts were estimated from reference gene primer amplification. Sequenced by immunoSEQ multiplex PCR; TCRdb stores in-frame clones only, minus some. Clone size and the V and J calls come from that table; the DNA yielded D and trimming. In the table there are over 70,000 clones, approximately 80% of which are singletons. The length of the CDR3 is 15 residues. Germline V lookup: CDR1 SGHAT, CDR2 FQNNGV. V dropped 0 bases and J dropped 5; count of bases not matched to a gene: 3. Sequencing used peripheral blood. The V and J genes are TRBV11-2 and TRBJ2-2, with TRBD1 identical over 7 bases. This clonotype originated in a man between 65 and 79 years old with acute or convalescent COVID-19. CDR3 protein: CASSLDGRGTGELFF. Here the CDR3 DNA reads TGTGCCAGCAGCTTAGATGGCAGGGGGACCGGGGAGCTGTTTTTT.